A selection of T cell receptor beta chains follows, all from one sample in a study of human CD8 memory T cell subsets. TCRdb reprocessed the 5' RACE reads, keeping one entry per CDR3 protein, no DNA. The sample totals about 5,000 distinct CDR3 sequences. Sequencing input: CD8+ T cells from PBMCs. The receptors were sampled from a human donor in good health. The CDR3 runs from the conserved cysteine through the conserved F or W. A row's size may be missing; if present it is once, few, many or a size class.

TRBV4-2	-	TRBJ2-3	CASSQDLAGGTDTQYF
TRBV28	-	TRBJ2-7	CASSSPREFYEQYF
TRBV7-8	-	TRBJ2-1	CASRIQPGLGNEQFF
TRBV6-4	-	TRBJ2-1	CASSASGSDSYNEQFF
TRBV6-4	-	TRBJ2-1	CASSRREGPDEQFF
TRBV6-4	-	TRBJ2-3	CASSRGQGGSTDTQYF
TRBV20-1	medium-sized	TRBJ1-6	CSARDRAEYSPLHF
TRBV4-2	-	TRBJ2-1	CASSPKTSGGYNEQFF
TRBV25-1	-	TRBJ2-2	CASSLSGELFF
TRBV12-3/TRBV12-4	-	TRBJ2-7	CASRRQGAIYEQYF
TRBV28	-	TRBJ2-5	CASSMTSGRSIRQETQYF